The rows below give T cell receptor beta chains drawn from one sample of a study of T cell clonotyping in hematopoietic cell transplantation. TCRdb's copy holds only in-frame clones and misses some; the assay was immunoSEQ multiplex PCR. Here the sample spans 75,000 to 95,000 clones, almost 97% being singletons. Sequencing used peripheral blood mononuclear cells, obtained before stem cell transplant. The source of these receptors is a woman aged 50 to 60 with acute myeloid leukemia. Some clones in this sample may be carry-over from other donors' samples. Both conserved end residues are trimmed from each CDR3. Fields, in order: V gene, J gene, clone size, CDR3 protein. Expanded clones get a size class; other rows say once, few or many, or leave the size out.

v_gene: TRBV19
j_gene: TRBJ1-1
abundance: NA
CDR3aa: ASSITVEAF

v_gene: TRBV11-2
j_gene: TRBJ2-5
abundance: NA
CDR3aa: ASSTTGAGETQY

v_gene: TRBV14
j_gene: TRBJ2-3
abundance: NA
CDR3aa: ASSQVRTSGYTDTQY

v_gene: TRBV6-5
j_gene: TRBJ1-2
abundance: NA
CDR3aa: ASNDPGRWGGYT

v_gene: TRBV19
j_gene: TRBJ1-6
abundance: NA
CDR3aa: ASSIRDSDNSPLH

v_gene: TRBV19
j_gene: TRBJ2-2
abundance: NA
CDR3aa: ASETGPGELF

v_gene: TRBV12-5
j_gene: TRBJ1-1
abundance: NA
CDR3aa: ASGLRLSGTEAF

v_gene: TRBV2
j_gene: TRBJ2-1
abundance: NA
CDR3aa: ASSAGQGYYNEQF

v_gene: TRBV19
j_gene: TRBJ1-5
abundance: NA
CDR3aa: ASSQGGPYSNQPQH

v_gene: TRBV29-1
j_gene: TRBJ2-6
abundance: NA
CDR3aa: SVERGSGANVLT

v_gene: TRBV7-6
j_gene: TRBJ2-5
abundance: NA
CDR3aa: ASSFTTGRKETQY

v_gene: TRBV28
j_gene: TRBJ2-7
abundance: NA
CDR3aa: ASRSTGGPLSEQY

v_gene: TRBV7-2
j_gene: TRBJ2-5
abundance: NA
CDR3aa: ASSLASSGGAETQY

v_gene: TRBV5-1
j_gene: TRBJ1-1
abundance: NA
CDR3aa: ASSSGGRSTEAF

v_gene: TRBV5-1
j_gene: TRBJ1-5
abundance: NA
CDR3aa: ASSLWGSNQPQH

v_gene: TRBV21-1
j_gene: TRBJ1-3
abundance: NA
CDR3aa: ASSNRENGNTIY

v_gene: TRBV29-1
j_gene: TRBJ2-7
abundance: NA
CDR3aa: SVEDVRGREQY

v_gene: TRBV6-5
j_gene: TRBJ2-6
abundance: NA
CDR3aa: ASRGGETGANVLT

v_gene: TRBV5-4
j_gene: TRBJ2-2
abundance: NA
CDR3aa: ASRAGGSLNTGELF

v_gene: TRBV7-3
j_gene: TRBJ1-3
abundance: NA
CDR3aa: ASSRGDRGSGNTIY

v_gene: TRBV25-1
j_gene: TRBJ2-1
abundance: NA
CDR3aa: ASSERGAGRYNEQF

v_gene: TRBV14
j_gene: TRBJ2-3
abundance: NA
CDR3aa: ASSQLADTQY

v_gene: TRBV4-1
j_gene: TRBJ2-7
abundance: once
CDR3aa: ASSPGQGRTYEQY